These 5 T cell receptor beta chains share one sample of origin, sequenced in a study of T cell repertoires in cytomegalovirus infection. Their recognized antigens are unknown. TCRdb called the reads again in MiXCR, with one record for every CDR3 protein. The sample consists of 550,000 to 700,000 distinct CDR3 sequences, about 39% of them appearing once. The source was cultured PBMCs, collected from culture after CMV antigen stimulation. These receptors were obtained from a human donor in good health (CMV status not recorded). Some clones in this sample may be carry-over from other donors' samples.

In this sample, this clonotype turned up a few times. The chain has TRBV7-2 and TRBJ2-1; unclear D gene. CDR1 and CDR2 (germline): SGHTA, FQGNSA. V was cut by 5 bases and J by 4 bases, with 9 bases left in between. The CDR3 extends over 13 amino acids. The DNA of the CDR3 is TGTGCCAGCAGCCCGCCACTATACAATGAGCAGTTCTTC. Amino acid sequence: CASSPPLYNEQFF. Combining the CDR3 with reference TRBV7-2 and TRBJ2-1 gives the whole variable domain GAGVSQSPSNKVTEKGKDVELRCDPISGHTALYWYRQSLGQGLEFLIYFQGNSAPDKSGLPSDRFSAERTGGSVSTLTIQRTQQEDSAVYLCASSPPLYNEQFFGPGTRLTVL.

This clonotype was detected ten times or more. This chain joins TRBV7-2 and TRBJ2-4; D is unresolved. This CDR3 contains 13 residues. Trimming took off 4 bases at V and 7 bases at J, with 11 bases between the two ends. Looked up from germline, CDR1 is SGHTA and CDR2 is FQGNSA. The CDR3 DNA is TGTGCCAGCAGCTCCAGGCACGGGAACATTCAGTACTTC. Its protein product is CASSSRHGNIQYF.

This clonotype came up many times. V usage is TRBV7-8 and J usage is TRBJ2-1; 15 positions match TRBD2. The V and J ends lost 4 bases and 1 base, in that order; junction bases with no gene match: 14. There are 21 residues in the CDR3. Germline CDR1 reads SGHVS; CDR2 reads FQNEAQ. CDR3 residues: CASSSQMGLAGGLPSYNEQFF. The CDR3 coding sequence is TGTGCCAGCAGCTCCCAAATGGGACTAGCGGGAGGCCTACCTTCCTACAATGAGCAGTTCTTC. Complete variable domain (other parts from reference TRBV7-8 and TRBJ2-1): GAGVSQSPRYKVAKRGQDVALRCDPISGHVSLFWYQQALGQGPEFLTYFQNEAQLDKSGLPSDRFFAERPEGSVSTLKIQRTQQEDSAVYLCASSSQMGLAGGLPSYNEQFFGPGTRLTVL.

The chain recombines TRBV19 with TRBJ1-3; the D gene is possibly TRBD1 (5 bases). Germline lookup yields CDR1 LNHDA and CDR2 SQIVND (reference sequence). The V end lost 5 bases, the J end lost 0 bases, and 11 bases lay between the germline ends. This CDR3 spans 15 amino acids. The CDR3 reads CASSLTGLSGNTIYF. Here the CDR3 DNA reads TGTGCCAGTAGTCTAACAGGCCTCTCTGGAAACACCATATATTTT.

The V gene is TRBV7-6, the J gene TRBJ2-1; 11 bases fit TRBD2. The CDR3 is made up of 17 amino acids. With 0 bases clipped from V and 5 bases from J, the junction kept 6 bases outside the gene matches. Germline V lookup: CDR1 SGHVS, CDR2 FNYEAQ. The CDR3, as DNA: TGTGCCAGCAGCTTAGCCTATTCTAGCGGGAGGAACAATGAGCAGTTCTTC. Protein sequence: CASSLAYSSGRNNEQFF.